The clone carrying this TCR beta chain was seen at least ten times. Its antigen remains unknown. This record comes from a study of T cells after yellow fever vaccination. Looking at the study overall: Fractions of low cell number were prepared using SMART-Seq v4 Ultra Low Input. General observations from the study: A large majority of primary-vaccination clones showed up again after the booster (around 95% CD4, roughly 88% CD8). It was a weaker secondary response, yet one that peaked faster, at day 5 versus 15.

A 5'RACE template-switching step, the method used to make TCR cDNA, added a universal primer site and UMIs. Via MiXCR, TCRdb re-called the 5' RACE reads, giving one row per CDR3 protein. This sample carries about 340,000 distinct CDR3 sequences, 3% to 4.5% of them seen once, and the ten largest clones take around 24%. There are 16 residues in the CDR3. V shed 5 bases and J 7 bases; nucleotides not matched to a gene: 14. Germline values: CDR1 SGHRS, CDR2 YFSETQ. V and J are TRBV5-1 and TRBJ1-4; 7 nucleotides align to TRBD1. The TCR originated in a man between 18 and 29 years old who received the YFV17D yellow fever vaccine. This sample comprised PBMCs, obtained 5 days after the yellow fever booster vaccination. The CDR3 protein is CASSRMVGGDGEKLFF. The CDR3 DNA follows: TGCGCCAGCAGTCGGATGGTAGGGGGCGATGGTGAAAAACTGTTTTTT.